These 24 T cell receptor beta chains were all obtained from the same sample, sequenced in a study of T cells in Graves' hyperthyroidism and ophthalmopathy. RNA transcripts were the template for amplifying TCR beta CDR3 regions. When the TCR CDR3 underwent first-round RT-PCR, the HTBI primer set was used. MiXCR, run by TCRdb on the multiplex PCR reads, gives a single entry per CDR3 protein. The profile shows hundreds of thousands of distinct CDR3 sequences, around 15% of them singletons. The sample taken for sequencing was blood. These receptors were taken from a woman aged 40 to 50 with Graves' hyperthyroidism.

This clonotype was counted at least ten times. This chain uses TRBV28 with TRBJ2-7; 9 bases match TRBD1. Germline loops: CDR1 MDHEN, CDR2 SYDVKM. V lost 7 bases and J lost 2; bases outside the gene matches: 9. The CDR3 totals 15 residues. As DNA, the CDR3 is TGTGCCAGCAACCGACCTCGGACAGGGGCCTACGAGCAGTACTTC. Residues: CASNRPRTGAYEQYF.

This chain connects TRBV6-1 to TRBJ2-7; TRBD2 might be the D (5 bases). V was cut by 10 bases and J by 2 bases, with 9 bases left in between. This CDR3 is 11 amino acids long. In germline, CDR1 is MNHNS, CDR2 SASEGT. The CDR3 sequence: CATKEAYEQYF. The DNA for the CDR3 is TGTGCCACCAAGGAGGCCTACGAGCAGTACTTC.

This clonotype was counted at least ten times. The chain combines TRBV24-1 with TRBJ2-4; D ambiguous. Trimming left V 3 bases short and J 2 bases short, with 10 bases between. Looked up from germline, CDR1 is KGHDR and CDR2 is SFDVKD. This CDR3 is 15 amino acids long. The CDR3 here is CATSDNRDPKNIQYF. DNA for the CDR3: TGTGCCACCAGTGATAATAGGGATCCCAAAAACATTCAGTACTTC.

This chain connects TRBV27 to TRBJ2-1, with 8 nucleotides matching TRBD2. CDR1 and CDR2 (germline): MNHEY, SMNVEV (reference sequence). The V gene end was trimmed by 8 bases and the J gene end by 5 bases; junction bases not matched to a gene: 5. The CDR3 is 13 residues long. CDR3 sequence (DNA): TGTGCCAGCCGGAGGACTAGCAACAATGAGCAGTTCTTC. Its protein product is CASRRTSNNEQFF.

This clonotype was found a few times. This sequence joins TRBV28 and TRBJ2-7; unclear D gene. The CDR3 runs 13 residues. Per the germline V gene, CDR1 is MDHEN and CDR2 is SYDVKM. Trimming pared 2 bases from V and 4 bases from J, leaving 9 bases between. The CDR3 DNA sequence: TGTGCCAGCAGTTTACGGTCAAGGTACGAGCAGTACTTC. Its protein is CASSLRSRYEQYF.

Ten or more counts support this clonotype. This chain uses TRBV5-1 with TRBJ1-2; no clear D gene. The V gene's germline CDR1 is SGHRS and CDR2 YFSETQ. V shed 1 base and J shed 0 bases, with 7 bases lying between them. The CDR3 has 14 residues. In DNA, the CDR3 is TGCGCCAGCAGCTTGTCACTGCCTAACTATGGCTACACCTTC. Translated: CASSLSLPNYGYTF.

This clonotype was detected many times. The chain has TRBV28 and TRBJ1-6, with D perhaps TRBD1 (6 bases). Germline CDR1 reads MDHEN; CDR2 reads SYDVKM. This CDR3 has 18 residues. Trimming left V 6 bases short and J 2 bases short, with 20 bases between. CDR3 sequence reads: CASSPSTQGGPYNSPLHF. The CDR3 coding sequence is TGTGCCAGCAGCCCCTCCACACAGGGTGGACCCTATAATTCACCCCTCCACTTT.

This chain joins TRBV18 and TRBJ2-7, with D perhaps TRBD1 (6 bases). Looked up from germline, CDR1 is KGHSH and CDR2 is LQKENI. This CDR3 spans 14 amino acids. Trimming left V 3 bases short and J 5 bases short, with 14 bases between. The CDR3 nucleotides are TGTGCCAGCTCACCCGGGGCAGGGGATCACGAGCAGTACTTC. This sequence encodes CASSPGAGDHEQYF.

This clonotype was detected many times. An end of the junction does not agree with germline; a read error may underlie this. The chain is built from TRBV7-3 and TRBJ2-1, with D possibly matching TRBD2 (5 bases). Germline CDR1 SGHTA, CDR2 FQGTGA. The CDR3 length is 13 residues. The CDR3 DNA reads TGCGCCAGCAGCTCGACTACTTTGAATGAGCAGTTCTTC. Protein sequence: CASSSTTLNEQFF.

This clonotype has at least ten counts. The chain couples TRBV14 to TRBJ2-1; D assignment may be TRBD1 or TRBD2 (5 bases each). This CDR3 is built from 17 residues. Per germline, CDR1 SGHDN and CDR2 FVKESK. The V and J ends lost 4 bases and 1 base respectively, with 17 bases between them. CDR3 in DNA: TGTGCCAGCAGCCCACCCTTATGGGGACGGTCCTACAATGAGCAGTTCTTC. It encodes CASSPPLWGRSYNEQFF.

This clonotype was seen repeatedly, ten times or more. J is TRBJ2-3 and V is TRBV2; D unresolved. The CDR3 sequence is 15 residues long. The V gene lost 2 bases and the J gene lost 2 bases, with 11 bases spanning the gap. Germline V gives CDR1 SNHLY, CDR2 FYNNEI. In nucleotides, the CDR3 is TGTGCCAGCAGTGAAAGGGCAGCCTACACAGATACGCAGTATTTT. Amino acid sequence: CASSERAAYTDTQYF.

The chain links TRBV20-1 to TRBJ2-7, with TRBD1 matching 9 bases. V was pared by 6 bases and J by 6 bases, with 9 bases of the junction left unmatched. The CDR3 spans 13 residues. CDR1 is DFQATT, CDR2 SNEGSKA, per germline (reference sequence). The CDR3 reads CSAVRTGAGEQYF. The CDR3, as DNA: TGCAGTGCGGTTCGGACAGGGGCGGGCGAGCAGTACTTC.

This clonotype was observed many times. The CDR3 is CASSFGGSNTGELFF. CDR3 DNA sequence: TGTGCCAGCAGTTTTGGGGGCTCGAACACCGGGGAGCTGTTTTTT. V usage is TRBV28 and J usage is TRBJ2-2, with D possibly being TRBD1 (6 bases). The V gene lost 3 bases and the J gene lost 0 bases, with 8 bases spanning the gap. The germline gives CDR1 MDHEN, CDR2 SYDVKM. This CDR3 is built from 15 residues.

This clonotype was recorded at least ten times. The CDR3 protein is CASSVATGSSYEQYF. For the CDR3, the DNA is TGTGCCAGCAGCGTAGCTACGGGGAGCTCCTACGAGCAGTACTTC. The rearrangement joins TRBV9 to TRBJ2-7; maybe TRBD2 (5 bases). Germline loops: CDR1 SGDLS, CDR2 YYNGEE. The V end was cut by 0 bases, the J end by 0 bases, with 10 bases between. This CDR3 region has 15 residues. Full variable domain (rest looked up from reference TRBV9 and TRBJ2-7): DSGVTQTPKHLITATGQRVTLRCSPRSGDLSVYWYQQSLDQGLQFLIQYYNGEERAKGNILERFSAQQFPDLHSELNLSSLELGDSALYFCASSVATGSSYEQYFGPGTRLTVT.

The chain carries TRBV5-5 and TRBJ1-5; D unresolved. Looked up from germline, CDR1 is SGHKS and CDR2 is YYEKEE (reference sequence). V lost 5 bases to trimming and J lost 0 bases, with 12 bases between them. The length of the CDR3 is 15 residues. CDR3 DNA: TGTGCCAGCAGGACGGGTCCTTATAGCAATCAGCCCCAGCATTTT. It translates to CASRTGPYSNQPQHF.

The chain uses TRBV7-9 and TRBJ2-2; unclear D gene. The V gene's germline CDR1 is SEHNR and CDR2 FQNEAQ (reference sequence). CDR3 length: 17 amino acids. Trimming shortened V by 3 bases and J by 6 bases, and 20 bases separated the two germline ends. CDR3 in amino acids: CASSLLISSTQSGELFF. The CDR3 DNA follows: TGTGCCAGCAGCTTGTTAATTAGCAGCACACAATCCGGGGAGCTGTTTTTT.

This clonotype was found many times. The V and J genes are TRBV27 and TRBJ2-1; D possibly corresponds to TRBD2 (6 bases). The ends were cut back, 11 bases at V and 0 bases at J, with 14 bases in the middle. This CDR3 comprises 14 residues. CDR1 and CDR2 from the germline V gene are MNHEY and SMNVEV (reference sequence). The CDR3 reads CAGLGLPSYNEQFF. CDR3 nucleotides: TGTGCCGGGCTTGGACTACCCTCCTACAATGAGCAGTTCTTC.

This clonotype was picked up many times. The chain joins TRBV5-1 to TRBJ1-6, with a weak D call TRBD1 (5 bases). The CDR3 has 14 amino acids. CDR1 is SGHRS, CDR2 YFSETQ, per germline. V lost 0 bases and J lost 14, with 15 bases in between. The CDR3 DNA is TGCGCCAGCAGCTTGGGGGACCAGTCCTCGGCCCTCCACTTT. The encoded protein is CASSLGDQSSALHF.

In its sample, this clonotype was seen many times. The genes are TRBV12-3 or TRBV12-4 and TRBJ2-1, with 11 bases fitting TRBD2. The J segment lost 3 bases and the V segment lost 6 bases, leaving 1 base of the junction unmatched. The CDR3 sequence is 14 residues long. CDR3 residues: CASRTSGNYNEQFF. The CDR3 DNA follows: TGTGCCAGCAGGACTAGCGGGAACTACAATGAGCAGTTCTTC.

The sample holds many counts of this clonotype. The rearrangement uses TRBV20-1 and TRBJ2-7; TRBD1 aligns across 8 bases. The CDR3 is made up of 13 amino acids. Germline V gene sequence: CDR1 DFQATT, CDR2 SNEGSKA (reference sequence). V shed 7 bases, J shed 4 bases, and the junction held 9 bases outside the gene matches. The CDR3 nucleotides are TGCAGTGTCAAGGACAGGGCAAGATACGAGCAGTACTTC. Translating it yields CSVKDRARYEQYF.

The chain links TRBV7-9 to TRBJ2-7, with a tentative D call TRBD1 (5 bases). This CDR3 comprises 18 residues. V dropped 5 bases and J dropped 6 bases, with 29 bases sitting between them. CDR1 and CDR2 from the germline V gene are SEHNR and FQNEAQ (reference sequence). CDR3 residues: CASSHTGLSGSTWLEQYF. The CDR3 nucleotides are TGTGCCAGCAGCCATACAGGCCTAAGTGGATCCACTTGGCTCGAGCAGTACTTC.

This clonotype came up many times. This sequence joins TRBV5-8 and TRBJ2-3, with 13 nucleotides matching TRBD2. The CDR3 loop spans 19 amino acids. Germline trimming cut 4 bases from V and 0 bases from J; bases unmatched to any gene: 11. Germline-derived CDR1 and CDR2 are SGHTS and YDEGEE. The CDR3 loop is CASSLPGLAGYDSTDTQYF. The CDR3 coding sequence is TGTGCCAGCAGCCTGCCGGGACTAGCGGGATACGATAGCACAGATACGCAGTATTTT.

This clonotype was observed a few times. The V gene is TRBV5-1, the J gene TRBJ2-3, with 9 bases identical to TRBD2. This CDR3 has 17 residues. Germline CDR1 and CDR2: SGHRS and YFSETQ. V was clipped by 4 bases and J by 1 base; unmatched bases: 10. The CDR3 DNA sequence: TGCGCCAGCAGCCGGGAAAGCGGGAGGTGGGGCACAGATACGCAGTATTTT. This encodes CASSRESGRWGTDTQYF.

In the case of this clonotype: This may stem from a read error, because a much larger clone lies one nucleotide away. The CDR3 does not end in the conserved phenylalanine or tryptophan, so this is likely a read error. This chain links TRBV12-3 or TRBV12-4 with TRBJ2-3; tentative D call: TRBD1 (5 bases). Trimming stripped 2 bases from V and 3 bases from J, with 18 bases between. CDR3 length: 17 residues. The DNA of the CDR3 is TGTGCCAGCAGTTTAATCGACTCGTTTCAGGGAACAGATACGCAGTATTCT. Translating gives CASSLIDSFQGTDTQYS.